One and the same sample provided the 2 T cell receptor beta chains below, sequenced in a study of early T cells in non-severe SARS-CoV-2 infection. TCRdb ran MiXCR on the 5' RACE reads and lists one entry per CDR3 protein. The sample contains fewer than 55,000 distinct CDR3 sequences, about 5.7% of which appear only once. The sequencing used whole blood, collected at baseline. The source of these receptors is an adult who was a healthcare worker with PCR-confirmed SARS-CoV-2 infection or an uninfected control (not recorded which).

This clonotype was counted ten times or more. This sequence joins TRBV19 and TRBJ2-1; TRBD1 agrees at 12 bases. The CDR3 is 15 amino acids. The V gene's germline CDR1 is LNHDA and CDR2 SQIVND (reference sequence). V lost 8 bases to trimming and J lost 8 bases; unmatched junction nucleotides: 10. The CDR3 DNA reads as TGTGCCAGTTGCCAGCCGGGACAGGGGGCCTATGAGCAGTTCTTC. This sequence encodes CASCQPGQGAYEQFF.

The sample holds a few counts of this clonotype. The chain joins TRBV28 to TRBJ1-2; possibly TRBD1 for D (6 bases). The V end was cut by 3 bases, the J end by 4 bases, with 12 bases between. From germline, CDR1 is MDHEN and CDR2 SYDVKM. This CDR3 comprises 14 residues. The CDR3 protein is CASSFRTATYGYTF. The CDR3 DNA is TGTGCCAGCAGTTTCAGGACAGCCACCTATGGCTACACCTTC.